This T cell receptor beta chain is drawn from a study of T cell responses to AZD1222 COVID-19 vaccine. This CDR3 comprises 18 residues. Per germline, CDR1 SGDLS and CDR2 YYNGEE. V lost 2 bases, J lost 4 bases, and 6 bases stayed unmatched. The table came from immunoSEQ multiplex PCR; TCRdb's copy has only in-frame clones and leaves some out. Of roughly 150,000 clones detected, 85% to 95% appear once; the ten largest clones hold about a tenth. The clonotype originates from an adult who received the AZD1222 COVID-19 vaccine. The starting material was peripheral blood, obtained 28 days after the second AZD1222 dose. The J gene is TRBJ2-2, the V gene TRBV9; 15 bases fit TRBD2. CDR3 nucleotides: TGTGCCAGCAGCGTCGGACTAGCGGGAGGGCCAGGCACCGGGGAGCTGTTTTTT. This translates into CASSVGLAGGPGTGELFF.